One and the same sample provided the 28 T cell receptor beta chains below, sequenced in a study of beta chain features in type 1 diabetes. All of the isolated RNA was reverse transcribed, so expressed TCRB transcripts were sequenced. Profiled with immunoSEQ multiplex PCR; TCRdb holds only in-frame clones, not every one. The sample yields hundreds of thousands of clones, 30% seen once. Sequenced material: naive CD4+ T cells from blood. The receptor source for this set is a man between 18 and 29 years old in good health.

CDR3 bases: TGTGCCTGGAATGCGGGTTCTTGGAACACCATATATTTT. The encoded protein is CAWNAGSWNTIYF. The rearrangement uses TRBV30 and TRBJ1-3; D remains unclear. Germline V gene data show CDR1 as GTSNPN and CDR2 as SVGIG (reference sequence). Trimming removed 4 bases from V and 7 bases from J, with 14 bases in between. The CDR3 is 13 amino acids.

This clone was detected a few times. V usage is TRBV29-1 and J usage is TRBJ2-7; 10 nucleotides align to TRBD1. Looked up from germline, CDR1 is SQVTM and CDR2 is ANQGSEA. The CDR3 is 13 amino acids. With V trimmed by 5 bases and J by 3 bases, 4 bases remained unmatched. The CDR3 sequence: CSVWDRGYYEQYF. CDR3 DNA: TGCAGCGTTTGGGACAGGGGATACTACGAGCAGTACTTC.

This rearrangement joins TRBV4-1 to TRBJ2-1; D remains unclear. V dropped 1 base and J dropped 4 bases, with 11 bases sitting between them. Germline V gene lookup returns CDR1 MGHRA and CDR2 YSYEKL. The CDR3 is 15 residues long. The CDR3 sequence is CASSQVNPGYNEQFF. The CDR3 DNA reads TGCGCCAGCAGCCAAGTCAATCCCGGGTACAATGAGCAGTTCTTC.

The J gene is TRBJ2-2, the V gene TRBV29-1, with 10 bases identical to TRBD2. The germline gives CDR1 SQVTM, CDR2 ANQGSEA. The CDR3 is made up of 15 amino acids. Unmatched junction bases numbered 6, after V lost 3 bases and J lost 5 bases. The CDR3 nucleotides are TGCAGCGTTGAGCTAGCGGGAGTGGGGACCGGGGAGCTGTTTTTT. Translating it yields CSVELAGVGTGELFF.

This clone appeared a few times. Within the sample, other DNA sequences also encode this same CDR3. The rearrangement joins TRBV2 to TRBJ2-1; D is tentatively TRBD1 or TRBD2 (5 bases each). Trimming shortened V by 8 bases and J by 0 bases, and 8 bases separated the two germline ends. Germline values: CDR1 SNHLY, CDR2 FYNNEI. This CDR3 spans 13 amino acids. CDR3 residues: CASRGSSYNEQFF. For the CDR3, the DNA is TGTGCCAGCCGGGGCAGCTCCTACAATGAGCAGTTCTTC.

This clone appeared a single time. The chain employs TRBV10-3 and TRBJ2-7, with 8 positions matching TRBD2. Germline V CDR1 and CDR2: ENHRY, SYGVKD. This CDR3 has 15 residues. The trim removed 0 bases at V and 3 bases at J, leaving 4 bases unmatched. The CDR3 loop is CAISESSGGRYEQYF. The CDR3 DNA reads as TGTGCCATCAGTGAGTCCAGCGGGGGACGCTACGAGCAGTACTTC.

This chain joins TRBV18 and TRBJ2-7; possible D gene TRBD2, 7 bases. The germline CDR1 and CDR2 sequences are KGHSH and LQKENI. The CDR3 extends over 13 amino acids. The V gene lost 0 bases and the J gene lost 5 bases, with 8 bases spanning the gap. The CDR3 here is CASSPPGGHEQYF. CDR3 nucleotides: TGTGCCAGCTCACCACCCGGGGGGCACGAGCAGTACTTC.

With regard to this clone: This sample includes further DNA sequences coding for the same CDR3. The chain has TRBV29-1 and TRBJ1-1; TRBD1 matches 7 bases. The CDR3 runs to 12 residues. CDR1 is SQVTM and CDR2 is ANQGSEA in the germline V gene. Trimming removed 7 bases from V and 2 bases from J; junction bases left unmatched: 4. CDR3 DNA sequence: TGCAGCGCCGGGACAGCTAACACTGAAGCTTTCTTT. Protein sequence: CSAGTANTEAFF. The full variable domain, in which reference TRBV29-1 and TRBJ1-1 provide the parts outside the CDR3, is SAVISQKPSRDICQRGTSLTIQCQVDSQVTMMFWYRQQPGQSLTLIATANQGSEATYESGFVIDKFPISRPNLTFSTLTVSNMSPEDSSIYLCSAGTANTEAFFGQGTRLTVV.

J is TRBJ2-3 and V is TRBV10-3; D unresolved. Trimming left V 2 bases short and J 0 bases short, with 12 bases between. Germline lookup yields CDR1 ENHRY and CDR2 SYGVKD. The CDR3 is made up of 16 amino acids. The CDR3 nucleotides read TGTGCCATCAGTGAGAGTGGTTTTTCTAGCACAGATACGCAGTATTTT. It encodes CAISESGFSSTDTQYF.

The CDR3 nucleotides are TGTGCCAGCGCGCCTCAGGGGACCTACGAGCAGTACTTC. This codes for CASAPQGTYEQYF. The V gene is TRBV9, the J gene TRBJ2-7, with D tentatively TRBD1 (6 bases). CDR1 SGDLS and CDR2 YYNGEE come from the germline V gene. V lost 7 bases, J lost 2 bases, and 13 bases lay in between. The CDR3 runs 13 residues.

The gene calls are TRBV25-1 and TRBJ2-7, with 13 bases that match TRBD2. Germline CDR1 MGHDK, CDR2 SYGVNS. CDR3 length: 16 residues. V lost 3 bases, J lost 4 bases, and 6 bases stayed unmatched. This CDR3 reads CASSDPRTSGRYEQYF. DNA of the CDR3: TGTGCCAGCAGTGATCCCCGGACTAGCGGGAGATACGAGCAGTACTTC.

This chain links TRBV19 with TRBJ1-2; D is possibly TRBD1 (6 bases). Trimming cost V 8 bases and J 1 base, with 11 bases left between them. Per germline, CDR1 LNHDA and CDR2 SQIVND (reference sequence). CDR3 length equals 13 residues. CDR3 region: CASVDRNNYGYTF. CDR3 bases: TGTGCCAGTGTTGACAGGAATAACTATGGCTACACCTTC.

The chain's CDR3 is CAWSLGGASYNEQFF. The CDR3 DNA reads TGTGCCTGGAGTCTGGGCGGGGCTTCCTACAATGAGCAGTTCTTC. The J gene is TRBJ2-1, the V gene TRBV30; tentative D call: TRBD2 (6 bases). The CDR3 runs to 15 residues. Trimming pared 2 bases from V and 1 base from J, leaving 12 bases between. Germline CDR1 is GTSNPN and CDR2 is SVGIG (reference sequence).

The V gene is TRBV30, the J gene TRBJ2-7; D remains ambiguous. The CDR3 sequence is 12 residues long. Germline CDR1 GTSNPN, CDR2 SVGIG (reference sequence). Trimming cost V 3 bases and J 2 bases, with 8 bases left between them. CDR3 loop: CAWRREPYEQYF. The CDR3 DNA is TGTGCCTGGAGGCGCGAGCCCTACGAGCAGTACTTC.

Only a few counts were recorded for this clone. The rearrangement links TRBV28 to TRBJ1-5; TRBD1 is a possible D gene (5 bases). Germline V gene sequence: CDR1 MDHEN, CDR2 SYDVKM. This CDR3 has 14 residues. Trimming took 10 bases from V and 0 from J, leaving 13 bases between them. The DNA of the CDR3 is TGTGCCACCAAGTCGGGGGATAGCAATCAGCCCCAGCATTTT. Protein: CATKSGDSNQPQHF. Drawing the rest from reference TRBV28 and TRBJ1-5, the complete variable domain is DVKVTQSSRYLVKRTGEKVFLECVQDMDHENMFWYRQDPGLGLRLIYFSYDVKMKEKGDIPEGYSVSREKKERFSLILESASTNQTSMYLCATKSGDSNQPQHFGDGTRLSIL.

The genes are TRBV27 and TRBJ2-5, with D possibly TRBD1 on 6 matching bases. Germline V CDR1 and CDR2: MNHEY, SMNVEV (reference sequence). The CDR3 is made up of 13 amino acids. V lost 5 bases and J lost 5, with 12 bases in between. DNA for the CDR3: TGTGCCAGCAGTCTACAGGGTCGGGAGACCCAGTACTTC. It is translated as CASSLQGRETQYF.

In its sample, this clone was seen a few times. The chain uses TRBV10-3 and TRBJ2-5; weak D call: TRBD2 (6 bases). Germline CDR1 and CDR2: ENHRY and SYGVKD. With 2 bases removed from V and 4 bases from J, the gap between germline ends came to 8 bases. The CDR3 consists of 13 residues. CDR3 bases: TGTGCCATCAGTGAGCCTAGCGTAGAGACCCAGTACTTC. Its translation: CAISEPSVETQYF.

The chain recombines TRBV7-2 with TRBJ2-7, with 7 bases that match TRBD2. The CDR3 length is 12 residues. Losses at the gene ends were 3 bases for V and 6 bases for J; bases not matched to a gene: 2. CDR1 and CDR2 (germline): SGHTA, FQGNSA. CDR3 residues: CASSFGRVEQYF. Written as DNA, the CDR3 is TGTGCCAGCAGCTTTGGGAGGGTCGAGCAGTACTTC.

This clone was seen a few times. The rearrangement uses TRBV12-5 and TRBJ2-5; the match to TRBD2 covers 7 bases. Germline CDR1 is LGHNT and CDR2 is FRNRAP. The length of the CDR3 is 16 residues. V dropped 1 base and J dropped 5; count of bases not matched to a gene: 10. CDR3 amino acids: CASGLARTRKEETQYF. The CDR3 nucleotides are TGTGCTAGTGGTTTGGCCCGGACTAGAAAGGAGGAGACCCAGTACTTC.

This clone has only one observation. The genes are TRBV30 and TRBJ2-1; TRBD1 or TRBD2 may be the D gene (5 bases each). Germline CDR1 GTSNPN, CDR2 SVGIG (reference sequence). V shed 4 bases and J shed 9 bases, with 22 bases lying between them. The CDR3 covers 15 residues. The CDR3 coding sequence is TGTGCCTGGACGGTGGGGACGGCACCGGCTAGTGAGCAGTTCTTC. This sequence encodes CAWTVGTAPASEQFF.

In this sample, this clone turned up a few times. This chain connects TRBV29-1 to TRBJ2-3; 11 nucleotides line up with TRBD1. CDR1 is SQVTM and CDR2 is ANQGSEA in the germline V gene. The CDR3 has 19 amino acids. The trim removed 6 bases at V and 4 bases at J, leaving 21 bases unmatched. The CDR3 DNA reads TGCAGCGTCCAAACAGTCCTCGTTGGACAGGGGGCTATCGCAGATACGCAGTATTTT. The encoded protein is CSVQTVLVGQGAIADTQYF.

This clone was counted a few times. The chain joins TRBV29-1 to TRBJ2-3; D remains unclear. Germline loops: CDR1 SQVTM, CDR2 ANQGSEA. The V gene lost 1 base and the J gene lost 6 bases, with 8 bases spanning the gap. The CDR3 covers 12 residues. CDR3 amino acids: CSVEAVGDTQYF. CDR3 DNA sequence: TGCAGCGTTGAAGCGGTGGGGGATACGCAGTATTTT.

This chain uses TRBV18 with TRBJ2-6, with no clear D. This CDR3 contains 15 residues. V lost 2 bases and J 0 bases, leaving 5 bases between the germline ends. The V gene's germline CDR1 is KGHSH and CDR2 LQKENI. The CDR3 spells CASSPTNSGANVLTF. CDR3 nucleotides: TGTGCCAGCTCACCAACAAACTCTGGGGCCAACGTCCTGACTTTC.

This clone was found a few times. J is TRBJ2-5 and V is TRBV4-1; 16 positions match TRBD2. Germline values: CDR1 MGHRA, CDR2 YSYEKL. The junction had 3 bases not matched to a gene; V was cut back by 3 bases and J by 5 bases. The CDR3 is 16 residues long. DNA of the CDR3: TGCGCCAGCAGCCACGGGACTAGCGGGAGGGCGGAGACCCAGTACTTC. Translating gives CASSHGTSGRAETQYF.

This clone was counted between two and nine times. V gene TRBV27 combines with J gene TRBJ2-7; D might be TRBD2 (5 bases). V shed 10 bases and J shed 0 bases, with 13 bases lying between them. In germline, CDR1 is MNHEY, CDR2 SMNVEV (reference sequence). The CDR3 spans 13 residues. This CDR3 is CATRVSGSYEQYF. In nucleotides, the CDR3 is TGTGCCACCCGAGTGAGCGGCTCCTACGAGCAGTACTTC.

V usage is TRBV2 and J usage is TRBJ2-7; D unresolved. The CDR3 has 14 amino acids. Germline loops: CDR1 SNHLY, CDR2 FYNNEI. Trimming stripped 7 bases from V and 3 bases from J, with 16 bases between. In DNA form, the CDR3 reads TGTGCCAGCATTCGGCAGGTCGGAAACTACGAGCAGTACTTC. It codes for CASIRQVGNYEQYF.

The rearrangement joins TRBV7-8 to TRBJ2-1, with D maybe TRBD1 (5 bases). V dropped 0 bases and J dropped 9 bases, with 9 bases sitting between them. Germline values: CDR1 SGHVS, CDR2 FQNEAQ. The CDR3 runs to 13 residues. The CDR3 nucleotides read TGTGCCAGCAGCTTAGCAGGGGCCGGTGAGCAGTTCTTC. Its translation is CASSLAGAGEQFF. The whole variable domain, remainder taken from reference TRBV7-8 and TRBJ2-1, is GAGVSQSPRYKVAKRGQDVALRCDPISGHVSLFWYQQALGQGPEFLTYFQNEAQLDKSGLPSDRFFAERPEGSVSTLKIQRTQQEDSAVYLCASSLAGAGEQFFGPGTRLTVL.

This clone appeared a few times. The V call is TRBV9, the J call TRBJ2-7; D call uncertain. The CDR3 has 15 amino acids. Germline CDR1 is SGDLS and CDR2 is YYNGEE. The V end lost 3 bases, the J end lost 3 bases, and 16 bases lay between the germline ends. CDR3 residues: CASSANPTSNYEQYF. CDR3 bases: TGTGCCAGCAGCGCCAACCCCACATCCAACTACGAGCAGTACTTC.